Shown below are 10 T cell receptor beta chains from a single sample sequenced in a study of cytomegalovirus exposure and HLA in healthy donors. Amplification used 60 Vbeta primers and 13 Jbeta primers. Using immunoSEQ multiplex PCR, the repertoire was profiled, and TCRdb retains in-frame clones only, with some absent. The data show approximately 85,000 clones, 62% seen once. Specimen: PBMCs. These TCRs come from a woman in her thirties in good health and CMV-seropositive.

The CDR3 region has the DNA TGTGCCAGCAGTTTAGACAGGGTTAGCAATCAGCCCCAGCATTTT. It encodes CASSLDRVSNQPQHF. The gene calls are TRBV2 and TRBJ1-5, with 7 bases that match TRBD1. The J segment lost 0 bases and the V segment lost 5 bases, leaving 4 bases of the junction unmatched. Germline V gene sequence: CDR1 SNHLY, CDR2 FYNNEI. CDR3 length equals 15 residues. The variable domain in full, completed from reference TRBV2 and TRBJ1-5, reads EPEVTQTPSHQVTQMGQEVILRCVPISNHLYFYWYRQILGQKVEFLVSFYNNEISEKSEIFDDQFSVERPDGSNFTLKIRSTKLEDSAMYFCASSLDRVSNQPQHFGDGTRLSIL.

The CDR3 DNA reads TGTGCCTGGGGCCCGATTCACTCTGGAAACACCATATATTTT. As protein: CAWGPIHSGNTIYF. This chain uses TRBV30 with TRBJ1-3; D remains ambiguous. V was shortened by 5 bases and J by 0 bases, with 11 bases between the two germline ends. The germline gives CDR1 GTSNPN, CDR2 SVGIG (reference sequence). The CDR3 totals 14 residues.

Only a few counts were recorded for this clone. The V gene is TRBV9, the J gene TRBJ2-3; TRBD2 matches 11 bases. The V gene's germline CDR1 is SGDLS and CDR2 YYNGEE. CDR3 length: 17 residues. The V gene end was trimmed by 4 bases and the J gene end by 3 bases; junction bases not matched to a gene: 10. The CDR3, as DNA: TGTGCCAGCAGCCCTAGCGGGGGGATGGTTTCTACAGATACGCAGTATTTT. Translating it yields CASSPSGGMVSTDTQYF.

This chain uses TRBV28 with TRBJ2-3; TRBD2 matches at 9 bases. There are 17 residues in the CDR3. The V gene's germline CDR1 is MDHEN and CDR2 SYDVKM. V dropped 3 bases and J dropped 1; count of bases not matched to a gene: 8. CDR3 in DNA: TGTGCCAGCAGTTTCAACATTCGACTAGCGGGCACAGATACGCAGTATTTT. This codes for CASSFNIRLAGTDTQYF. Full variable domain (outside the CDR3, taken from reference TRBV28 and TRBJ2-3): DVKVTQSSRYLVKRTGEKVFLECVQDMDHENMFWYRQDPGLGLRLIYFSYDVKMKEKGDIPEGYSVSREKKERFSLILESASTNQTSMYLCASSFNIRLAGTDTQYFGPGTRLTVL.

The V gene is TRBV2, the J gene TRBJ2-1; 8 bases match TRBD2. Trimming took 6 bases from V and 7 from J; bases not matched to a gene: 8. CDR1 SNHLY and CDR2 FYNNEI come from the germline V gene. The CDR3 has 14 amino acids. In nucleotides, the CDR3 is TGTGCCAGCAGCCCTACGGGGGGGCAGAATGAGCAGTTCTTC. Translated: CASSPTGGQNEQFF.

In regard to this clone: A read error may produce the germline difference seen at one junction end. The chain recombines TRBV2 with TRBJ1-6; no reliable D call. Germline V lookup: CDR1 SNHLY, CDR2 FYNNEI. The CDR3 is 12 amino acids. This CDR3 reads CASSEVNTPLHF. The DNA of the CDR3 is TGTGCCAGCAGTGAAGTGAATACACCTCTCCACTTT. The variable domain in full, with the rest retrieved from reference TRBV2 and TRBJ1-6, is EPEVTQTPSHQVTQMGQEVILRCVPISNHLYFYWYRQILGQKVEFLVSFYNNEISEKSEIFDDQFSVERPDGSNFTLKIRSTKLEDSAMYFCASSEVNTPLHFGNGTRLTVT.

This chain connects TRBV4-1 to TRBJ1-1; the D gene is possibly TRBD1 (6 bases). This CDR3 is built from 17 residues. CDR1 is MGHRA, CDR2 YSYEKL, per germline. Trimming left V 0 bases short and J 0 bases short, with 14 bases between. CDR3 loop: CASSQESRGTMNTEAFF. The CDR3 DNA follows: TGCGCCAGCAGCCAAGAATCGAGGGGGACTATGAACACTGAAGCTTTCTTT.

This clone was counted only a few times. The rearrangement links TRBV19 to TRBJ1-2, with 8 bases that match TRBD1. The CDR3 sequence is 14 residues long. V shed 3 bases, J shed 6 bases, and the junction held 6 bases outside the gene matches. Per the germline V gene, CDR1 is LNHDA and CDR2 is SQIVND (reference sequence). The CDR3: CASSMTGVKDGYTF. The DNA of the CDR3 is TGTGCCAGTAGTATGACAGGGGTGAAAGATGGCTACACCTTC.

The chain has TRBV11-2 and TRBJ2-7; TRBD1 aligns across 9 bases. CDR1 is SGHAT and CDR2 is FQNNGV in the germline V gene. J was trimmed by 2 bases and V by 5 bases; bases with no gene match: 4. The CDR3 totals 14 residues. The CDR3: CASSLDRGAYEQYF. In DNA form, the CDR3 reads TGTGCCAGCAGCCTCGACAGGGGGGCCTACGAGCAGTACTTC.

This clone was seen more than once but under ten times. The chain has TRBV11-1 and TRBJ1-2, with 9 positions matching TRBD1. V lost 4 bases and J lost 5; bases outside the gene matches: 11. This CDR3 has 16 residues. Germline V gene lookup returns CDR1 SGHAT and CDR2 FQDESV (reference sequence). This CDR3 is CASSSPFTGGLYGYTF. CDR3 in DNA: TGTGCCAGCAGCTCGCCTTTCACAGGGGGCCTTTATGGCTACACCTTC.